The clone carrying this TCR beta chain has a single count. Its antigen is not identified. The source of the sample is a study of T cell responses to AZD1222 COVID-19 vaccine. Study results and caveats: In a largely white British group with more females than males, clonal diversity was possibly underestimated. The study identified only six AZD1222 recipients as seropositive at baseline.

This CDR3 is 13 amino acids long. CDR1 GTSNPN and CDR2 SVGIG come from the germline V gene (reference sequence). V shed 7 bases and J 7 bases; nucleotides not matched to a gene: 11. Measured with immunoSEQ multiplex PCR; TCRdb has only the in-frame clones, and not every one. The repertoire holds about 140,000 clones, with around nine tenths as singletons. V usage is TRBV30 and J usage is TRBJ1-2; 8 bases match TRBD1. This TCR came from an adult in good health. The specimen comprised peripheral blood, sampled on day 0 of AZD1222 vaccination. Written as DNA, the CDR3 is TGTGCCTCGCTGACAGGGGCAACTTTTGGCTACACCTTC. This translates into CASLTGATFGYTF.